This T cell receptor beta chain was identified in a study of tissue T cells after allogeneic stem cell transplantation. Overall study findings and caveats: Limitations included a small, clinically heterogeneous cohort and limited sampling depth. Which tissue TCRs were alloreactive or antigen-specific was not determined. Some clones might be persisting host cells.

Clones were read by immunoSEQ multiplex PCR, and TCRdb kept only the in-frame ones, dropping some. In the table there are approximately 12,000 clones, approximately 63% of which are singletons. Looked up from germline, CDR1 is SGHTA and CDR2 is FQGNSA. Trimming removed 0 bases from V and 6 bases from J, with 5 bases in between. CDR3 length equals 13 residues. As for this clone: The target antigen is unknown.

This clonotype was obtained from a woman aged 18 to 49 with breast cancer. The starting material was tissue from the right colon, obtained at autopsy. The rearrangement links TRBV7-2 to TRBJ1-4; D is perhaps TRBD1 (5 bases). The CDR3 is CASSLAGDEKLFF. The CDR3 DNA reads TGTGCCAGCAGCTTAGCAGGGGATGAAAAACTGTTTTTT. Variable domain in full (rest from reference TRBV7-2 and TRBJ1-4): GAGVSQSPSNKVTEKGKDVELRCDPISGHTALYWYRQSLGQGLEFLIYFQGNSAPDKSGLPSDRFSAERTGGSVSTLTIQRTQQEDSAVYLCASSLAGDEKLFFGSGTQLSVL.